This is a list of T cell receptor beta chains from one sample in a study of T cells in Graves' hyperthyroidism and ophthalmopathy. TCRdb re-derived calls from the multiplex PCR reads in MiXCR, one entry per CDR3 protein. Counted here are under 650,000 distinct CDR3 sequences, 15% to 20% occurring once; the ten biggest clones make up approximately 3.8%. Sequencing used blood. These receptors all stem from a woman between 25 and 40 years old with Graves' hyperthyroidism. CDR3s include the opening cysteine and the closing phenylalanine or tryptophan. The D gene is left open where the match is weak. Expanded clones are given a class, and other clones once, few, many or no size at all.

CDR3: CASSSIRAIMLDTQYF; DNA: TGTGCCAGCTCATCCATACGGGCCATCATGCTAGATACGCAGTATTTT; size: few; V: TRBV18; J: TRBJ2-3; D: -
CDR3: CASSQFSLEPQHF; DNA: TGTGCCAGCAGCCAATTCTCGCTGGAGCCCCAGCATTTT; size: -; V: TRBV4-2; J: TRBJ1-5; D: -
CDR3: CASSFQGNNSPLHF; DNA: TGTGCCAGCAGTTTCCAGGGGAATAATTCACCCCTCCACTTT; size: many; V: TRBV27; J: TRBJ1-6; D: -
CDR3: CASGFGRSRETQYF; DNA: TGTGCCAGCGGATTCGGGCGTTCGAGGGAGACCCAGTACTTC; size: few; V: TRBV27; J: TRBJ2-5; D: -
CDR3: CASSLDTLATDTQYF; DNA: TGTGCCAGCAGCTTAGATACACTAGCGACAGATACGCAGTATTTT; size: many; V: TRBV11-2; J: TRBJ2-3; D: TRBD2
CDR3: CASSSETRGSYGYTF; DNA: TGTGCCAGCAGCTCCGAGACAAGAGGGAGCTATGGCTACACCTTC; size: -; V: TRBV7-2; J: TRBJ1-2; D: -
CDR3: CSAPAGGKPYYEQYF; DNA: TGCAGTGCCCCGGCGGGAGGGAAGCCTTACTACGAGCAGTACTTC; size: many; V: TRBV20-1; J: TRBJ2-7; D: TRBD2
CDR3: CASSSQPGQVAYTEAFF; DNA: TGTGCCAGCAGCTCGCAGCCGGGACAGGTTGCGTACACTGAAGCTTTCTTT; size: many; V: TRBV11-2; J: TRBJ1-1; D: TRBD1
CDR3: CSARTDRDETDTQYF; DNA: TGCAGTGCTAGAACCGACAGGGATGAAACAGATACGCAGTATTTT; size: many; V: TRBV20-1; J: TRBJ2-3; D: TRBD1
CDR3: CSVADGKQYF; DNA: TGCAGCGTTGCAGACGGCAAGCAGTACTTC; size: -; V: TRBV20-1; J: TRBJ2-7; D: -
CDR3: CASSWDGGASYNEQFF; DNA: TGCGCCAGCAGCTGGGACGGGGGCGCGTCCTACAATGAGCAGTTCTTC; size: many; V: TRBV5-1; J: TRBJ2-1; D: -
CDR3: CASSFPVSYEQYF; DNA: TGCGCCAGCAGCTTCCCCGTCTCCTACGAGCAGTACTTC; size: -; V: TRBV5-1; J: TRBJ2-7; D: -
CDR3: CASSPGTGLDNEQFF; DNA: TGCGCCAGCAGCCCCGGGACAGGGTTGGACAATGAGCAGTTCTTC; size: -; V: TRBV5-1; J: TRBJ2-1; D: TRBD1
CDR3: CASDQGTDPYEAFF; DNA: TGTGCCAGTGACCAGGGGACAGACCCATATGAAGCTTTCTTT; size: few; V: TRBV7-9; J: TRBJ1-1; D: TRBD1
CDR3: CAAQGESNQPQHF; DNA: TGTGCCGCCCAAGGGGAGAGCAATCAGCCCCAGCATTTT; size: many; V: TRBV30; J: TRBJ1-5; D: -
CDR3: CSVEDLTGASGNTIYF; DNA: TGCAGCGTTGAAGATCTCACAGGAGCCTCTGGAAACACCATATATTTT; size: -; V: TRBV29-1; J: TRBJ1-3; D: -
CDR3: CSARRLGGDGYTF; DNA: TGCAGTGCTAGGAGGTTGGGGGGGGATGGCTACACCTTC; size: few; V: TRBV20-1; J: TRBJ1-2; D: -
CDR3: CASSMDRQSTDTQYF; DNA: TGTGCCAGTAGTATGGACAGGCAAAGCACAGATACGCAGTATTTT; size: once; V: TRBV19; J: TRBJ2-3; D: TRBD1
CDR3: CASSHPGPEAFF; DNA: TGCGCCAGCAGCCATCCGGGCCCCGAAGCTTTCTTT; size: many; V: TRBV5-1; J: TRBJ1-1; D: -
CDR3: CATRESGDNEQFF; DNA: TGTGCCACCAGGGAGAGCGGGGACAATGAGCAGTTCTTC; size: once; V: TRBV15; J: TRBJ2-1; D: TRBD2
CDR3: CASSLRGDGDFYEQYF; DNA: TGCGCCAGCAGCTTGAGGGGGGACGGCGACTTCTACGAGCAGTACTTC; size: few; V: TRBV5-1; J: TRBJ2-7; D: -
CDR3: CASSVDRGEWVNTEAFF; DNA: TGTGCCAGCAGCGTGGACAGGGGAGAATGGGTGAACACTGAAGCTTTCTTT; size: many; V: TRBV11-1; J: TRBJ1-1; D: TRBD1
CDR3: CASSLLPRPPTGLTDTQYF; DNA: TGTGCCAGCAGCCTCCTCCCCCGCCCCCCGACAGGTCTCACAGATACGCAGTATTTT; size: many; V: TRBV27; J: TRBJ2-3; D: -
CDR3: CASIRTGYEQYF; DNA: TGTGCCAGCATTAGAACAGGCTACGAGCAGTACTTC; size: many; V: TRBV2; J: TRBJ2-7; D: -
CDR3: CASRTAPDYQPQHF; DNA: TGTGCCTCTCGGACAGCCCCAGATTATCAGCCCCAGCATTTT; size: many; V: TRBV27; J: TRBJ1-5; D: -
CDR3: CASSGWTDKTDTQYF; DNA: TGTGCCAGCAGCGGCTGGACAGACAAAACAGATACGCAGTATTTT; size: -; V: TRBV5-8; J: TRBJ2-3; D: -
CDR3: CATSEGDSNTGELFF; DNA: TGTGCCACCAGTGAAGGGGACTCCAACACCGGGGAGCTGTTTTTT; size: many; V: TRBV24-1; J: TRBJ2-2; D: -
CDR3: CAWGGTSGIVEQFF; DNA: TGTGCCTGGGGGGGGACTAGCGGGATAGTCGAGCAGTTCTTC; size: -; V: TRBV30; J: TRBJ2-1; D: TRBD2
CDR3: CSAREGREAQETQYF; DNA: TGCAGTGCTAGAGAGGGGCGGGAGGCACAAGAGACCCAGTACTTC; size: many; V: TRBV20-1; J: TRBJ2-5; D: TRBD2
CDR3: CASSTPHSGRAYFYEQYF; DNA: TGTGCCAGCAGCACTCCCCATAGCGGGAGGGCGTACTTCTACGAGCAGTACTTC; size: -; V: TRBV3-2; J: TRBJ2-7; D: -
CDR3: CATSVGSQETQYF; DNA: TGTGCCACCAGTGTAGGCAGCCAAGAGACCCAGTACTTC; size: -; V: TRBV12-3/TRBV12-4; J: TRBJ2-5; D: -
CDR3: CASRVGDTSYEQYF; DNA: TGTGCCAGCAGGGTCGGGGACACCAGCTACGAGCAGTACTTC; size: many; V: TRBV2; J: TRBJ2-7; D: -
CDR3: CASSPGGAGVLGETQYF; DNA: TGTGCCAGCAGCCCCGGAGGGGCGGGAGTGTTGGGAGAGACCCAGTACTTC; size: many; V: TRBV11-2; J: TRBJ2-5; D: TRBD2
CDR3: CASSVYGGREGRYEQYF; DNA: TGTGCCAGCAGTGTATATGGCGGGAGGGAAGGCAGATACGAGCAGTACTTC; size: many; V: TRBV28; J: TRBJ2-7; D: TRBD2
CDR3: CAWSGDFLYNEQFF; DNA: TGTGCCTGGAGTGGAGATTTCCTCTACAATGAGCAGTTCTTC; size: -; V: TRBV30; J: TRBJ2-1; D: -
CDR3: CASSRGQTSGNTIYF; DNA: TGTGCCAGCAGTCGGGGACAGACCTCTGGAAACACCATATATTTT; size: many; V: TRBV6-2/TRBV6-3; J: TRBJ1-3; D: TRBD1
CDR3: CASSSIGTSSNQPQHF; DNA: TGTGCCAGCAGCTCTATCGGGACAAGCTCGAATCAGCCCCAGCATTTT; size: many; V: TRBV28; J: TRBJ1-5; D: -
CDR3: CASSPSGSLYEQYF; DNA: TGTGCCAGCAGCCCTAGCGGGAGCCTCTACGAGCAGTACTTC; size: few; V: TRBV6-1; J: TRBJ2-7; D: TRBD2
CDR3: CASTLRRYEQYF; DNA: TGTGCCAGCACCTTGCGCCGCTACGAGCAGTACTTC; size: many; V: TRBV27; J: TRBJ2-7; D: -
CDR3: CASSRPGGLSYEQYF; DNA: TGTGCCAGCAGCCGTCCAGGGGGCCTGTCCTACGAGCAGTACTTC; size: many; V: TRBV3-1; J: TRBJ2-7; D: TRBD1
CDR3: CASSDERNNEQFF; DNA: TGTGCCAGCAGTGACGAACGGAACAATGAGCAGTTCTTC; size: many; V: TRBV12-3/TRBV12-4; J: TRBJ2-1; D: -